This record concerns one TCR beta chain sequence. This sample was taken from a study of blood T cell repertoires in COVID-19. Study-level background: From T cells, B-cell-depleted T cells, or PBMCs came the material, which was cDNA or gDNA.

As processed by the authors: Quantification of nucleated cells was approximated via reference gene primer amplification. TCRdb's copy holds only in-frame clones and misses some; the assay was immunoSEQ multiplex PCR. V and J calls and clone size come straight from that table; D and trimming were deduced from the DNA. The sample includes some 150,000 clones, under 85% seen only once; the top ten take 8.6%. There are 13 residues in the CDR3. The germline gives CDR1 SGHTA, CDR2 FQGTGA. V was cut by 2 bases and J by 7 bases, with 9 bases left in between. Sample: peripheral blood. This clonotype was sampled from a man between 50 and 59 years old with active or convalescent COVID-19. The chain combines TRBV7-3 with TRBJ1-5; perhaps TRBD1 as D (6 bases). CDR3 sequence reads: CASSLEGGQPQHF. The CDR3 nucleotides are TGTGCCAGCAGCTTAGAGGGGGGGCAGCCCCAGCATTTT.